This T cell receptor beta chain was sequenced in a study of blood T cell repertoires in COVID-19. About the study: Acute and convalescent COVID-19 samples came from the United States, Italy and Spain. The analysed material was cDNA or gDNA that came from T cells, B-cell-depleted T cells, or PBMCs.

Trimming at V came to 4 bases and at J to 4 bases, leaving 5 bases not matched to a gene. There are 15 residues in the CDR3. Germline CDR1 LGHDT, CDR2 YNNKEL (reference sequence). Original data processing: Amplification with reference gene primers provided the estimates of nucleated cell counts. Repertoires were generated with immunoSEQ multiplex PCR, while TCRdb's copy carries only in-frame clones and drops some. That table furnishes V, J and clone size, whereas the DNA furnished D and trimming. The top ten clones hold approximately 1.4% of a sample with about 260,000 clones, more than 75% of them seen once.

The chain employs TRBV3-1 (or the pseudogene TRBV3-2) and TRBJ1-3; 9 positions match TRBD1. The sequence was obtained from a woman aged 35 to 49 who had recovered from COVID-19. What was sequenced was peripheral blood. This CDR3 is CASSPWDREGNTIYF. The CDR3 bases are TGTGCCAGCAGCCCCTGGGACAGGGAAGGAAACACCATATATTTT.